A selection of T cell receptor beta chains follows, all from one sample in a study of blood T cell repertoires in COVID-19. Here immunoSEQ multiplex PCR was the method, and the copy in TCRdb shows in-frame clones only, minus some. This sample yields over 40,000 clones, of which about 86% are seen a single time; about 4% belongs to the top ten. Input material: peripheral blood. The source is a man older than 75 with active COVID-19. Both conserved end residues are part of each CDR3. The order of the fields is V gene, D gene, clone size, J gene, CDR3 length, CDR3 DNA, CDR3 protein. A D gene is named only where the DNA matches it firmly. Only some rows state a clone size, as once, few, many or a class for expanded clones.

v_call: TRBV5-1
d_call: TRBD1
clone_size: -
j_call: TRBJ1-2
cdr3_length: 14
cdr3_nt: TGCGCCAGCAGCTCCTCGGGACAGGGGTATGGCTACACCTTC
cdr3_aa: CASSSSGQGYGYTF

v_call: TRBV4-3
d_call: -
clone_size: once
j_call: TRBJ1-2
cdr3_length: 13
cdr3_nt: TGCGCCAGCAGCCAAGATCGGTTATATGGCTACACCTTC
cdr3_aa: CASSQDRLYGYTF

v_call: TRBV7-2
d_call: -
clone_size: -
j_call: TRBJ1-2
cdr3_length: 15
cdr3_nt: TGTGCCAGCAGCTTAAACCCGTTAGCTAACTATGGCTACACCTTC
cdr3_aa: CASSLNPLANYGYTF

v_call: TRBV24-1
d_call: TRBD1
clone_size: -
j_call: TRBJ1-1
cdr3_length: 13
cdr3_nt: TGTGCCACCAGTGAAGGGGGCTCTGCTGAAGCTTTCTTT
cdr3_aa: CATSEGGSAEAFF

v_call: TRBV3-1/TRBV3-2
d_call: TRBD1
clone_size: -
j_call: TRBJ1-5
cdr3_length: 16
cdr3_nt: TGTGCCAGCAGCCAGGCCGGGACAGGGGGAAATCAGCCCCAGCATTTT
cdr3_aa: CASSQAGTGGNQPQHF

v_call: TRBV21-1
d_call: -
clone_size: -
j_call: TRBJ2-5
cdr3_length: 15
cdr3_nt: TGTGCCAGCAGCAAAGACAGGGGCTCTAAAGAGACCCAGTACTTC
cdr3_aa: CASSKDRGSKETQYF

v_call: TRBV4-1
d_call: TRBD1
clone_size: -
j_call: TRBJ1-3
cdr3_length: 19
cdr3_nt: TGCGCCAGCAGCCAAGATCGGGGACAGGGGGCGCTTTCTGGAAACACCATATATTTT
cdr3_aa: CASSQDRGQGALSGNTIYF

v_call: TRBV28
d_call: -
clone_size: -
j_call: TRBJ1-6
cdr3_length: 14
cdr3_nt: TGTGCCAGCAGTTTGGGACACAATAATTCACCCCTCCACTTT
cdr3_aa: CASSLGHNNSPLHF

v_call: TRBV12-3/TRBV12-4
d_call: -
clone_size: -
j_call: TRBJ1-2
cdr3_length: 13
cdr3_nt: TGTGCCAGCAGTTTTAACAGCCTCTATGGCTACACCTTC
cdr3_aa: CASSFNSLYGYTF

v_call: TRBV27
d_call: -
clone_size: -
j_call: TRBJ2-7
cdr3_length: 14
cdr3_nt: TGTGCCAGCAGTTTATCAGGGAGCTCCTACGAGCAGTACTTC
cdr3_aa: CASSLSGSSYEQYF

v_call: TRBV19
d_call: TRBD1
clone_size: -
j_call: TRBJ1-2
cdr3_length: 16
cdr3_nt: TGTGCCAGTCTTGGGGACAGGACAAACGCTAACTATGGCTACACCTTC
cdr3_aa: CASLGDRTNANYGYTF

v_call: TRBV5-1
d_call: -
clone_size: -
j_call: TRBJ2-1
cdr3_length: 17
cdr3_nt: TGCGCCAGCAGCTTGTCGGCCCCCGGGAGCTCCTACAATGAGCAGTTCTTC
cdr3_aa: CASSLSAPGSSYNEQFF

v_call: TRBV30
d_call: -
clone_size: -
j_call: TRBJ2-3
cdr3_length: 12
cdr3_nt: TGTGCCTGGAGACAGGGCACAGATACGCAGTATTTT
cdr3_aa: CAWRQGTDTQYF

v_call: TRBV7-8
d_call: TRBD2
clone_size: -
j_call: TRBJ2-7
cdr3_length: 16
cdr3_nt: TGTGCCAGCAGCGCCGAAACTAGCGGGCCCTCCTACGAGCAGTACTTC
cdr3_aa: CASSAETSGPSYEQYF

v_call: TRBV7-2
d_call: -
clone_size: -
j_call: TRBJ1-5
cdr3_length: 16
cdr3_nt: TGTGCCAGCAGCCCTAGACGGGGTAGTAGCAATCAGCCCCAGCATTTT
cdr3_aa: CASSPRRGSSNQPQHF

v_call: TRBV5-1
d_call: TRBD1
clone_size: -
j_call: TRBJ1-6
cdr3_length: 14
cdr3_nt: TGCGCCAGCAGCTTCGGGACAGCGAATTCACCCCTCCACTTT
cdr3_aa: CASSFGTANSPLHF

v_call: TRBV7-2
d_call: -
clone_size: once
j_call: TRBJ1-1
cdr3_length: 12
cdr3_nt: TGTGCCAGCAGTCGTAAGAACACTGAAGCTTTCTTT
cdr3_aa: CASSRKNTEAFF

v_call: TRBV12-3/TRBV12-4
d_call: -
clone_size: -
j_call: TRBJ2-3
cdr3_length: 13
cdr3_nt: TGTGCCAGCAGTCCAGGGTACTCAGATACGCAGTATTTT
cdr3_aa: CASSPGYSDTQYF

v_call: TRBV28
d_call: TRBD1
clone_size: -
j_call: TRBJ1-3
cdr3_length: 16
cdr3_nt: TGTGCCAGCAGTCCCCAGGACAGGGTGGCGGGAAACACCATATATTTT
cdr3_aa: CASSPQDRVAGNTIYF

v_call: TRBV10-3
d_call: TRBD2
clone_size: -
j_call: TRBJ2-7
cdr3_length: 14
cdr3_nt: TGTGCCACCGTAGCTAGCGGGATAGCATACGAGCAGTACTTC
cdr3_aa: CATVASGIAYEQYF

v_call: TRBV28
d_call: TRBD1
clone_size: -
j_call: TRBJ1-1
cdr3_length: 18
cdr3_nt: TGTGCCAGCAGACCCCGGACAGGGTTAAGGAGATCGAACACTGAAGCTTTCTTT
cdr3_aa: CASRPRTGLRRSNTEAFF

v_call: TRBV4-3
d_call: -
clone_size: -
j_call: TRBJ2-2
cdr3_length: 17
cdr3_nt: TGCGCCAGCAGCCAAGATCCCCAGGGGACGAACACCGGGGAGCTGTTTTTT
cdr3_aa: CASSQDPQGTNTGELFF

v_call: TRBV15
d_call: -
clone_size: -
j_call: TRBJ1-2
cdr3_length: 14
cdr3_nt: TGTGCCACCAGCAGAGACAGGGCTAACTATGGCTACACCTTC
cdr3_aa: CATSRDRANYGYTF

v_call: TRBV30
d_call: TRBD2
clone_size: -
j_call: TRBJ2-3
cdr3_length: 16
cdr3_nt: TGTGCCTGGAGTGTAGGGTGGGAGGGAGGCACAGATACGCAGTATTTT
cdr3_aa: CAWSVGWEGGTDTQYF

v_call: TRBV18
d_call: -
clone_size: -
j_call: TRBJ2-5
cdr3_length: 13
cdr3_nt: TGTGCCAGCTCACCCGGGAGCCAAGAGACCCAGTACTTC
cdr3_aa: CASSPGSQETQYF

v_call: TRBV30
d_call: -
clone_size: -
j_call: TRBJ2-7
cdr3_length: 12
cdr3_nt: TGTGCCTGGACCCATGTCTCCTACGAGCAGTACTTC
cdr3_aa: CAWTHVSYEQYF

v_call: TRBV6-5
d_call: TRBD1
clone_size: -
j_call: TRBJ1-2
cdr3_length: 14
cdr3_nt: TGTGCCAGCAGGCGACAGGGGATACAGTATGGCTACACCTTC
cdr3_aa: CASRRQGIQYGYTF

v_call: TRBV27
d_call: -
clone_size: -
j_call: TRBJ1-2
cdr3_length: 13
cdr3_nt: TGTGCCAGCAGGGCCTCCGGGGGATCAAGCTACACCTTC
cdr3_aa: CASRASGGSSYTF

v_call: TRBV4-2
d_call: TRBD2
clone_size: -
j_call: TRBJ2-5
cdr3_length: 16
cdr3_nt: TGTGCCAGCAGCCCGGGGCAGGCTAGCGGCCAAGAGACCCAGTACTTC
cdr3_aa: CASSPGQASGQETQYF

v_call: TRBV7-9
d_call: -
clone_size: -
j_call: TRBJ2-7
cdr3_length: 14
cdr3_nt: TGTGCCAGCAGCTTCAGGGAAACCTCCTACGAGCAGTACTTC
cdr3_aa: CASSFRETSYEQYF

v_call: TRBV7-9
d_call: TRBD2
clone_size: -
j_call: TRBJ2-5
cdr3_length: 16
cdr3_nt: TGTGCCAGCAGCTTAAATATAGCGGGAGGGCTAGAGACCCAGTACTTC
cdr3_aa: CASSLNIAGGLETQYF

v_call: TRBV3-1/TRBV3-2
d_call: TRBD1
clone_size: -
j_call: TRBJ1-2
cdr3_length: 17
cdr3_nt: TGTGCCAGCAGCCAACGCCGACAGGGCCCCGGGGGCTATGGCTACACCTTC
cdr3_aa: CASSQRRQGPGGYGYTF

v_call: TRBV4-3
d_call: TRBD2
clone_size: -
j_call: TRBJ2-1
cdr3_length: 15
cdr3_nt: TGCGCCAGCAGCCAAGAGACAGCGGGGGGTTATGAGCAGTTCTTC
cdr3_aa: CASSQETAGGYEQFF

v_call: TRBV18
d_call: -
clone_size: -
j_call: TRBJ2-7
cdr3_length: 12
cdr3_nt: TGTGCCAGCTCACTTGAGGGATCCGAGCAGTACTTC
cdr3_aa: CASSLEGSEQYF

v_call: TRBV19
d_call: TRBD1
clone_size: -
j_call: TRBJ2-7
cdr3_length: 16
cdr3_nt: TGTGCCAGTAGGGCCACCGGGACAGGGTCTTCCTACGAGCAGTACTTC
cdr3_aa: CASRATGTGSSYEQYF

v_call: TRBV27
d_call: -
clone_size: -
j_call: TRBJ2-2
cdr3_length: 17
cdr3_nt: TGTGCCAGCAAACCCTTCATGGGGGGACCGAACACCGGGGAGCTGTTTTTT
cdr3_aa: CASKPFMGGPNTGELFF

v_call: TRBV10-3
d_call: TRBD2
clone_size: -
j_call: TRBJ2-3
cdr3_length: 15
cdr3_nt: TGTGCCATCGGGGGAGGGGCGGGAAGCACAGATACGCAGTATTTT
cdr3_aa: CAIGGGAGSTDTQYF

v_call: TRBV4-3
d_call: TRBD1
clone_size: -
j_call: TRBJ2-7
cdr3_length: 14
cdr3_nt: TGCGCCAGCAGCATGGACAGGGGGTTCTACGAGCAGTACTTC
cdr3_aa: CASSMDRGFYEQYF

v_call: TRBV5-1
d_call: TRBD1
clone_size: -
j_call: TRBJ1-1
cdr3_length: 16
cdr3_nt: TGCGCCAGCAGCTTTAATAATCCGGGACAGGGGACTGAAGCTTTCTTT
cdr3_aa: CASSFNNPGQGTEAFF

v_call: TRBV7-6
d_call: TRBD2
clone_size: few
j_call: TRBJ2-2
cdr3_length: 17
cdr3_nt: TGTGCCAGCAGCCTAGGTGCTAGCGGGATTGTAGCCGGGGAGCTGTTTTTT
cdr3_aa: CASSLGASGIVAGELFF

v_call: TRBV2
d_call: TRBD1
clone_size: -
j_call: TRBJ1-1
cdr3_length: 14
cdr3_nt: TGTGCCAGCAGTTACACAGGGACAGGCACTGAAGCTTTCTTT
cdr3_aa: CASSYTGTGTEAFF

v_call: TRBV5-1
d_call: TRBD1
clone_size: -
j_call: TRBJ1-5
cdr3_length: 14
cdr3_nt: TGCGCCAGCAGCCAGGGGACAGGGAATCAGCCCCAGCATTTT
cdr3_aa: CASSQGTGNQPQHF

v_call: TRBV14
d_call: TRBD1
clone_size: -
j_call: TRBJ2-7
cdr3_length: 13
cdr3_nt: TGTGCCAGCAGTCCGGACAGGGTGGGCGAGCAGTACTTC
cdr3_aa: CASSPDRVGEQYF

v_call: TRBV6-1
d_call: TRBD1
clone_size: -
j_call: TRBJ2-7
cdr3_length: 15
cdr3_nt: TGTGCCAGCAGTGAGCAGGACAGGGGTCGGGACGAGCAGTACTTC
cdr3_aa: CASSEQDRGRDEQYF